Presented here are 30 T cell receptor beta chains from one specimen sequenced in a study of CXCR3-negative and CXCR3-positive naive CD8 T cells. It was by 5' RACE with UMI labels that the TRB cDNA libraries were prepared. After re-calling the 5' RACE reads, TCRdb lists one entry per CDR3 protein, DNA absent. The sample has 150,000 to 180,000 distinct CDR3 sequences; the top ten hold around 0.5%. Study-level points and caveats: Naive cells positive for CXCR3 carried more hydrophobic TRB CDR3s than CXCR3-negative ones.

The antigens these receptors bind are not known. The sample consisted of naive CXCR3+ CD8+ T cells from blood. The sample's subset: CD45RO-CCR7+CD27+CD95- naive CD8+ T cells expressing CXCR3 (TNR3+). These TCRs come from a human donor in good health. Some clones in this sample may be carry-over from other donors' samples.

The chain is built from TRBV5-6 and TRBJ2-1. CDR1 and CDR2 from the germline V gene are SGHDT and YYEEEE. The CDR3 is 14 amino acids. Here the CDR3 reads CASSLTSSYNEQFF.

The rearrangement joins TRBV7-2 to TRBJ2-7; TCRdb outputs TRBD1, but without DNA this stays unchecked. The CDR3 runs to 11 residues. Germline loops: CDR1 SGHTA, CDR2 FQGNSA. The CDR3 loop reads CASSPWDRKYF.

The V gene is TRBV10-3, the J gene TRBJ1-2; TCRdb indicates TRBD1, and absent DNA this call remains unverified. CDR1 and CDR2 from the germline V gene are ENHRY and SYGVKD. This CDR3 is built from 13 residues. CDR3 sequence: CAISDNRVDGYTF.

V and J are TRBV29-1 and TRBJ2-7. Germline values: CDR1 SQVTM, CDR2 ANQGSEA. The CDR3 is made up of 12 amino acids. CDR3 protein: CSGTDSSYEQYF.

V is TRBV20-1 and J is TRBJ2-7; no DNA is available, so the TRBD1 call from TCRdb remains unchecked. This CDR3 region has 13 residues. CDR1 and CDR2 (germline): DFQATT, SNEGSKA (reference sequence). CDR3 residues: CSATGTEAYEQYF.

Here the CDR3 reads CASSKTGTIQPQHF. The gene calls are TRBV7-9 and TRBJ1-5; the D call from TCRdb, TRBD1, cannot be confirmed without DNA. The CDR3 loop spans 14 amino acids. Germline V gene data show CDR1 as SEHNR and CDR2 as FQNEAQ (reference sequence).

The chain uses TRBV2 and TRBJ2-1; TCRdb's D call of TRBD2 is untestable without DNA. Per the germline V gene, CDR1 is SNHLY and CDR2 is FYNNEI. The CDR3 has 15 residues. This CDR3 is CASSALAGGRNEQFF. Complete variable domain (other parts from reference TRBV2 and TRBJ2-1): EPEVTQTPSHQVTQMGQEVILRCVPISNHLYFYWYRQILGQKVEFLVSFYNNEISEKSEIFDDQFSVERPDGSNFTLKIRSTKLEDSAMYFCASSALAGGRNEQFFGPGTRLTVL.

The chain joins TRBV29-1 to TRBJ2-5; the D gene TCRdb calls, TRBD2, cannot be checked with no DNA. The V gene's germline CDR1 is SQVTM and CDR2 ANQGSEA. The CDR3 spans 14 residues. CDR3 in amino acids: CSVERDMAGETQYF.

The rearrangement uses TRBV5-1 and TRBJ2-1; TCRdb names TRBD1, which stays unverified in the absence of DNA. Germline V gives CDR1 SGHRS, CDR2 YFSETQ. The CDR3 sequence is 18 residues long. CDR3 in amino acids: CASSFLQGGASSYNEQFF.

The CDR3 here is CASSFTYEQFF. The chain recombines TRBV7-9 with TRBJ2-1. Germline V gene data show CDR1 as SEHNR and CDR2 as FQNEAQ (reference sequence). This CDR3 contains 11 residues.

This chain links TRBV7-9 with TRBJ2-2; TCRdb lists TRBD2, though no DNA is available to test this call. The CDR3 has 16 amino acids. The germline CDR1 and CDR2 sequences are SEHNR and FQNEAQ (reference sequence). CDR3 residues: CASSPAGTSYTGELFF. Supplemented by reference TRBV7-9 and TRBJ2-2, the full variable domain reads DTGVSQNPRHKITKRGQNVTFRCDPISEHNRLYWYRQTLGQGPEFLTYFQNEAQLEKSRLLSDRFSAERPKGSFSTLEIQRTEQGDSAMYLCASSPAGTSYTGELFFGEGSRLTVL.

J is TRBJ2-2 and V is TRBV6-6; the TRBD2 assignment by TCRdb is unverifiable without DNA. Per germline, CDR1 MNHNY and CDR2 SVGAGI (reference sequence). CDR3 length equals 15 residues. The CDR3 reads CASSYVGGGTGELFF.

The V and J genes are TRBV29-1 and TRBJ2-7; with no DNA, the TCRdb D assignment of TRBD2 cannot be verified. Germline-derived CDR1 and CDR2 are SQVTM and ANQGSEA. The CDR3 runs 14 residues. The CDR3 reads CSVEGLAGAREQYF.

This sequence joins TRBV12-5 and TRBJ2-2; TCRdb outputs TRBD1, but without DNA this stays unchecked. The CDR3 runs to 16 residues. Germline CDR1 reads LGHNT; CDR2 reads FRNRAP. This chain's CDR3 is CASGLSAGGFPGELFF.

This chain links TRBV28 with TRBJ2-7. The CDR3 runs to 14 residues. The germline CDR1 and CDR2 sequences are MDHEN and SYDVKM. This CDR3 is CASTQSYKSYEQYF. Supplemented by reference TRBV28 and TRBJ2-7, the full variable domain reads DVKVTQSSRYLVKRTGEKVFLECVQDMDHENMFWYRQDPGLGLRLIYFSYDVKMKEKGDIPEGYSVSREKKERFSLILESASTNQTSMYLCASTQSYKSYEQYFGPGTRLTVT.

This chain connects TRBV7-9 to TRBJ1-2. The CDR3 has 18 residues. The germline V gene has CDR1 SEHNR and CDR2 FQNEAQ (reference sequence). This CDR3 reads CASSFNYGTATANYGYTF. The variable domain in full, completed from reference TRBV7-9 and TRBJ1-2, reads DTGVSQNPRHKITKRGQNVTFRCDPISEHNRLYWYRQTLGQGPEFLTYFQNEAQLEKSRLLSDRFSAERPKGSFSTLEIQRTEQGDSAMYLCASSFNYGTATANYGYTFGSGTRLTVV.

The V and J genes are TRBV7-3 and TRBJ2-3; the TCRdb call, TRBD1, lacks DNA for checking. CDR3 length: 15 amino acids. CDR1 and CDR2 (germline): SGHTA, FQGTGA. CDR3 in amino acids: CASSSWGTYTDTQYF.

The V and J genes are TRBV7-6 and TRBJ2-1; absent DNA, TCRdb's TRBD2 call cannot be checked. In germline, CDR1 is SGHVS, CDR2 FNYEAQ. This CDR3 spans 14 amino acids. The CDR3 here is CASSLWEDYNEQFF.

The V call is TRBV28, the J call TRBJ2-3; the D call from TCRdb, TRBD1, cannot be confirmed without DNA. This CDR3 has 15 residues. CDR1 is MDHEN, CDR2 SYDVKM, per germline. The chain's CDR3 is CASRTWTGLTDTQYF. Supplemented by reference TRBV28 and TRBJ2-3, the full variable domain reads DVKVTQSSRYLVKRTGEKVFLECVQDMDHENMFWYRQDPGLGLRLIYFSYDVKMKEKGDIPEGYSVSREKKERFSLILESASTNQTSMYLCASRTWTGLTDTQYFGPGTRLTVL.

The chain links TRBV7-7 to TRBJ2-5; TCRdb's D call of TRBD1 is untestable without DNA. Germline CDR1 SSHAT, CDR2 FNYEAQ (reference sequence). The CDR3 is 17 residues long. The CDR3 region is CASSPLGGDRGTETQYF.

The CDR3 here is CASSLRDRVNTGELFF. The chain links TRBV11-1 to TRBJ2-2; TCRdb designates TRBD1, a call that cannot be tested without DNA. Per germline, CDR1 SGHAT and CDR2 FQDESV (reference sequence). CDR3 size: 16 residues.

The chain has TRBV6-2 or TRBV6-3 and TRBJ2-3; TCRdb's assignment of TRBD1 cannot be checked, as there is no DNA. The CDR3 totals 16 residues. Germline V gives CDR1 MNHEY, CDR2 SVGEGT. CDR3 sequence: CASRDRDRGRADTQYF.

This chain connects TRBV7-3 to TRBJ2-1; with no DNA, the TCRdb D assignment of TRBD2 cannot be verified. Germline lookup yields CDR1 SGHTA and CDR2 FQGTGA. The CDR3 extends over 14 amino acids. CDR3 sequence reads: CASSLAGGDNEQFF. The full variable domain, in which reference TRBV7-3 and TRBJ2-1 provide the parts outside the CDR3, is GAGVSQTPSNKVTEKGKYVELRCDPISGHTALYWYRQSLGQGPEFLIYFQGTGAADDSGLPNDRFFAVRPEGSVSTLKIQRTERGDSAVYLCASSLAGGDNEQFFGPGTRLTVL.

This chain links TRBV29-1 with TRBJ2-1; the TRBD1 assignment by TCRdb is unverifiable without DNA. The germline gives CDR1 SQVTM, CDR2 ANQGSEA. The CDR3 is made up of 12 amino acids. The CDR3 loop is CSVDRGSGEQFF.

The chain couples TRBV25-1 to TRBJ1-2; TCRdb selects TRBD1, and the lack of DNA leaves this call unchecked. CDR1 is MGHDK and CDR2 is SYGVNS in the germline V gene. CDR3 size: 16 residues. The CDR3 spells CASSDLLQGQIYGYTF.

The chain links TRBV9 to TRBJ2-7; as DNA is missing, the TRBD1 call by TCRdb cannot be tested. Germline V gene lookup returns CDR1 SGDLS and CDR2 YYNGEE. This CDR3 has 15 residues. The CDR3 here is CASSPDTGTTYEQYF.

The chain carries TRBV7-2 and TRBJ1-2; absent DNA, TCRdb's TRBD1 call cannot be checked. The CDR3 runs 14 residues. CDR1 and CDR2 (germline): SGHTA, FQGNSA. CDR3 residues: CASSLEDRGYGYTF.

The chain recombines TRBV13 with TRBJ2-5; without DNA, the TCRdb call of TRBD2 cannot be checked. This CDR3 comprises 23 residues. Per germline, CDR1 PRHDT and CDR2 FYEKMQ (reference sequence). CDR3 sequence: CASSSAGQGDLGTSGSLGETQYF.

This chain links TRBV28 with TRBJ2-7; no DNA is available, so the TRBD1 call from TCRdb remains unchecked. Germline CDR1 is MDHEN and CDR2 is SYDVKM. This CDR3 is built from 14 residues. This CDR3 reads CASSHRLGAYEQYF. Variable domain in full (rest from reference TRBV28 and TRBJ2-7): DVKVTQSSRYLVKRTGEKVFLECVQDMDHENMFWYRQDPGLGLRLIYFSYDVKMKEKGDIPEGYSVSREKKERFSLILESASTNQTSMYLCASSHRLGAYEQYFGPGTRLTVT.

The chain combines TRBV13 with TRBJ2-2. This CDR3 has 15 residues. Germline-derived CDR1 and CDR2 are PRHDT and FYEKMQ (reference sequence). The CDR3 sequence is CASSLGDPNTGELFF.